The rows below give T cell receptor beta chains drawn from one sample of a study of cytomegalovirus exposure and HLA in healthy donors. Method: immunoSEQ multiplex PCR; TCRdb's copy keeps in-frame clones and lacks some. The data contain 150,000 to 200,000 clones, 75% to 90% of them singletons. The sequenced sample was PBMCs. The receptors derive from a girl aged 5-17 years in good health and CMV-seropositive. Each CDR3 is given with its conserved first and last residue. A D gene is named only where the DNA matches it firmly. Clone size is given for some rows only: seen once, a few or many times, or a class if the clone is expanded.

len | d_gene | j_gene | v_gene | abundance | CDR3nt | CDR3aa
15 | TRBD1 | TRBJ2-3 | TRBV5-1 | NA | TGCGCCAGCAGCTTGGAGGTGACAGGGGTTCGTACGCAGTATTTT | CASSLEVTGVRTQYF
16 | TRBD2 | TRBJ2-1 | TRBV11-2 | once | TGTGCCAGCAGCTTACCGTACGGACTAGCGGGAGCCGTGCAGTTCTTC | CASSLPYGLAGAVQFF
15 | NA | TRBJ2-1 | TRBV6-6 | NA | TGTGCCAGCAGTTCGCCCCCCTCGGGCTACAATGAGCAGTTCTTC | CASSSPPSGYNEQFF
11 | NA | TRBJ1-2 | TRBV5-4 | NA | TGTGCCAGCAGCTCAAACTATGGCTACACCTTC | CASSSNYGYTF
14 | TRBD1 | TRBJ2-7 | TRBV11-2 | once | TGTGCCAGCAGCTTAGGGACAGGAGCCTACGAGCAGTACTTC | CASSLGTGAYEQYF
14 | NA | TRBJ1-1 | TRBV2 | NA | TGTGCCAGCAGCGCCTCAGGAGGGAGAACTGAAGCTTTCTTT | CASSASGGRTEAFF
16 | TRBD1 | TRBJ2-5 | TRBV18 | NA | TGTGCCAGCTCACGAACCGGGACAGTTTCGCCAGAGACCCAGTACTTC | CASSRTGTVSPETQYF
15 | TRBD2 | TRBJ2-1 | TRBV11-2 | NA | TGTGCCAGCAGCTTTGGGACTAGCGGGAGTAATGAGCAGTTCTTC | CASSFGTSGSNEQFF
12 | NA | TRBJ2-2 | TRBV6-4 | NA | TGTGCCAGCAGTGCAGTGACCGGGGAGCTGTTTTTT | CASSAVTGELFF
15 | TRBD1 | TRBJ1-4 | TRBV4-2 | NA | TGTGCCAGCAGCCAAGCGGGACAGCTTAATGAAAAACTGTTTTTT | CASSQAGQLNEKLFF
17 | TRBD2 | TRBJ2-3 | TRBV4-1 | few | TGCGCCAGCAGCCAAGATGGGGAGCGGGAGGCCACAGATACGCAGTATTTT | CASSQDGEREATDTQYF
15 | TRBD1 | TRBJ1-2 | TRBV27 | NA | TGTGCCAGCAGTTTAGGGCGGACAGGGCACTATGGCTACACCTTC | CASSLGRTGHYGYTF
12 | NA | TRBJ2-7 | TRBV29-1 | few | TGCAGCGTTGATACACAGGGAAGCGAGCAGTACTTC | CSVDTQGSEQYF
13 | NA | TRBJ2-7 | TRBV13 | NA | TGTGCCAGCAGCTTAGACAGGACCTACGAGCAGTACTTC | CASSLDRTYEQYF
13 | NA | TRBJ1-2 | TRBV30 | NA | TGTGCCTGGAGTGCCGCGGGGGCTGGGGGCTACACCTTC | CAWSAAGAGGYTF
16 | NA | TRBJ2-7 | TRBV4-1 | NA | TGCGCCAGCAGCCCCCGGCTAGCAACCACCATCTACGAGCAGTACTTC | CASSPRLATTIYEQYF
14 | TRBD1 | TRBJ1-2 | TRBV5-1 | NA | TGCGCCAGCAGCTCGGGGACAGGGAACTATGGCTACACCTTC | CASSSGTGNYGYTF
15 | TRBD1 | TRBJ1-5 | TRBV19 | NA | TGTGCCAGTAGTATCGTGACAGGGTACAATCAGCCCCAGCATTTT | CASSIVTGYNQPQHF
14 | NA | TRBJ2-3 | TRBV10-1 | NA | TGCGCCAGCAGTCCTGGGGCAGGGGCAGATACGCAGTATTTT | CASSPGAGADTQYF
20 | TRBD2 | TRBJ2-2 | TRBV29-1 | NA | TGCAGCCGCGCAAGGACAGGCAGAATCCTAGCGGGAGGTATCACCGGGGAGCTGTTTTTT | CSRARTGRILAGGITGELFF
15 | TRBD2 | TRBJ2-3 | TRBV19 | NA | TGTGCCAGTAGTCTACTAGCGGGAAGGATAGGTACGCAGTATTTT | CASSLLAGRIGTQYF
17 | NA | TRBJ1-5 | TRBV2 | few | TGTGCCAGCAGTGAATCCTTTAGGGGGGGTAGCAATCAGCCCCAGCATTTT | CASSESFRGGSNQPQHF
20 | NA | TRBJ2-2 | TRBV15 | NA | TGTGCCACCAGCAGAGAGAGGTTTTGGGGACACGAGCTTGGGGCCGGGGAGCTGTTTTTT | CATSRERFWGHELGAGELFF
14 | TRBD2 | TRBJ2-7 | TRBV5-1 | NA | TGCGCCAGCAGCTTGGTCGGGAGGGGTTACGAGCAGTACTTC | CASSLVGRGYEQYF